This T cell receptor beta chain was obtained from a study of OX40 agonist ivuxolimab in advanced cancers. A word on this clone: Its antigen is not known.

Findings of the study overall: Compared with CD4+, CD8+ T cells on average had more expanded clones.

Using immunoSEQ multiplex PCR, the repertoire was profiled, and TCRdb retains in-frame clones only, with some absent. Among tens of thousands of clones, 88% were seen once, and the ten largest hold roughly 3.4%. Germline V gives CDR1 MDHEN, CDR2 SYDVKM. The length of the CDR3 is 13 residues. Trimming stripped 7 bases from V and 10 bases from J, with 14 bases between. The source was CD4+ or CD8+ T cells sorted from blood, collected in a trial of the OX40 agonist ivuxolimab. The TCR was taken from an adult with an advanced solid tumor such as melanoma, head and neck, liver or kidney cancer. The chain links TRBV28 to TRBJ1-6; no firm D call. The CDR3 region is CASTQADGSPLHF. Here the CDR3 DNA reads TGTGCCAGCACCCAGGCCGACGGCTCACCCCTCCACTTT.